The entry below gives a single T cell receptor (beta chain) sequence along with its context. The data stem from a study of cytomegalovirus exposure and HLA in healthy donors. Germline lookup yields CDR1 SGHRS and CDR2 YFSETQ. Trimming removed 0 bases from V and 0 bases from J, with 11 bases in between. The CDR3 spans 16 residues. TCRdb's copy holds only in-frame clones and misses some; the assay was immunoSEQ multiplex PCR. The table has under 200,000 clones, around 80% seen once. V and J are TRBV5-1 and TRBJ2-3; D perhaps matches TRBD1 (5 bases). The sequence came from a woman between 25 and 40 years old in good health and CMV-seronegative. Sample: PBMCs. CDR3 in amino acids: CASSLVKDISTDTQYF. In DNA form, the CDR3 reads TGCGCCAGCAGCTTGGTAAAGGACATCAGCACAGATACGCAGTATTTT.